This T cell receptor beta chain was retrieved from a study of blood T cell repertoires in COVID-19. In the study overall: Researchers got acute and convalescent COVID-19 samples from the United States, Italy and Spain. Sample material is recorded as cDNA or gDNA derived from T cells, B-cell-depleted T cells, or PBMCs.

Germline CDR1 and CDR2: WNHNN and SYGVQD (reference sequence). The CDR3 runs to 15 residues. The ends lost 1 base at V and 8 bases at J; junction bases unmatched: 6. Seattle participants joined during active infection and were tracked over time. Per the authors' pipeline: Estimated nucleated cell counts came from reference gene primer amplification. TCRdb keeps only in-frame clones here, not all; method: immunoSEQ multiplex PCR. Clone size and the V and J calls come from that table; the DNA yielded D and trimming. In the table there are about 250,000 clones, roughly 86% of which are singletons. This clonotype originated in a woman older than 75 with COVID-19, enrolled during active disease. Material: peripheral blood. This chain uses TRBV10-1 with TRBJ2-1, with 9 bases fitting TRBD2. The chain's CDR3 is CASSEFKRGEDEQFF. The CDR3 region has the DNA TGCGCCAGCAGTGAGTTTAAGCGGGGGGAAGATGAGCAGTTCTTC.